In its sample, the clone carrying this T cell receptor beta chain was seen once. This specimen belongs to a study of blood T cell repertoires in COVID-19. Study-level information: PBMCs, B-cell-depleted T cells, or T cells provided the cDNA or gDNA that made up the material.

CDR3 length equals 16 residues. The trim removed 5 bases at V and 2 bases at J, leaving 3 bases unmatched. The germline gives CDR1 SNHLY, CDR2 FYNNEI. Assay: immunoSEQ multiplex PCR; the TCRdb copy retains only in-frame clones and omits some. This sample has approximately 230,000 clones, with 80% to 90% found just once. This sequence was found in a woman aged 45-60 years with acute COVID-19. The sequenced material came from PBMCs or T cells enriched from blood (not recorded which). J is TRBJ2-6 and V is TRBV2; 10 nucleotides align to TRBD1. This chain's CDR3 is CASSQTGGPGANVLTF. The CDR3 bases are TGTGCCAGCAGTCAGACAGGGGGCCCTGGGGCCAACGTCCTGACTTTC.